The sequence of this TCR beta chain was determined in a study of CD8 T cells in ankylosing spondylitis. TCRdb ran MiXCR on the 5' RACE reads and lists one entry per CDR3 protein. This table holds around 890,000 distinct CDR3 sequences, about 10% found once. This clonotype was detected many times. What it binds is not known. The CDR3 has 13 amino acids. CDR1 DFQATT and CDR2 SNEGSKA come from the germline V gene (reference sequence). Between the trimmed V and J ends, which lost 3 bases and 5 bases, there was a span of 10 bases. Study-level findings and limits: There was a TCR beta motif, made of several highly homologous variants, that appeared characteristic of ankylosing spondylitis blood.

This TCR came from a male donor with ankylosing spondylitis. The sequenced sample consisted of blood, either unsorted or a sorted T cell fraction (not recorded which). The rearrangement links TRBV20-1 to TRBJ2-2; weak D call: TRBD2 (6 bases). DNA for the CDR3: TGCAGTGCTAGGGAGGGCTCAACCGGGGAGCTGTTTTTT. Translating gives CSAREGSTGELFF.